The 19 T cell receptor beta chains below were found in one sample sequenced in a study of cytomegalovirus exposure and HLA in healthy donors. PCR used 60 Vbeta primers and 13 Jbeta primers. The repertoire was sequenced with immunoSEQ multiplex PCR; TCRdb's copy has only in-frame clones and lacks some. The sample has under 200,000 clones; 80% are singletons. Sequencing input: PBMCs. Receptors were obtained from a man aged 35 to 55 in good health and CMV-seronegative.

The chain has TRBV15 and TRBJ1-3; D unresolved. Germline V gives CDR1 LNHNV, CDR2 YYDKDF (reference sequence). There are 16 residues in the CDR3. The V and J ends lost 0 bases and 2 bases respectively, with 11 bases between them. The CDR3 DNA reads TGTGCCACCAGCAGAGAGCAGGTCGGGGCTGGAAACACCATATATTTT. Its translation: CATSREQVGAGNTIYF.

The V call is TRBV19, the J call TRBJ2-2, with D possibly matching TRBD2 (6 bases). Trimming stripped 3 bases from V and 8 bases from J, with 16 bases between. Germline CDR1 is LNHDA and CDR2 is SQIVND (reference sequence). The CDR3 is 15 amino acids. CDR3 nucleotide sequence: TGTGCCAGTAGTATCTCCGGGACTCCGAGGGGGGAGCTGTTTTTT. Translation: CASSISGTPRGELFF. The full variable domain, in which reference TRBV19 and TRBJ2-2 provide the parts outside the CDR3, is DGGITQSPKYLFRKEGQNVTLSCEQNLNHDAMYWYRQDPGQGLRLIYYSQIVNDFQKGDIAEGYSVSREKKESFPLTVTSAQKNPTAFYLCASSISGTPRGELFFGEGSRLTVL.

The gene calls are TRBV2 and TRBJ1-1, with 7 bases matching TRBD1. Germline CDR1 is SNHLY and CDR2 is FYNNEI. There are 12 residues in the CDR3. V was clipped by 6 bases and J by 6 bases; unmatched bases: 4. CDR3 bases: TGTGCCAGCAGACTCGGGACAGCTGAAGCTTTCTTT. It is translated as CASRLGTAEAFF.

A remark on this clone: Different DNA sequences within this sample yield the same CDR3. The V call is TRBV9, the J call TRBJ1-1; D is unresolved. Trimming left V 0 bases short and J 4 bases short, with 16 bases between. CDR3 length: 16 residues. In germline, CDR1 is SGDLS, CDR2 YYNGEE. Written as DNA, the CDR3 is TGTGCCAGCAGCGTAGGCCCTGGCGGGGTAGGCACTGAAGCTTTCTTT. Translating it yields CASSVGPGGVGTEAFF.

The chain is built from TRBV13 and TRBJ1-2; TRBD1 matches 7 bases. Germline V gene sequence: CDR1 PRHDT, CDR2 FYEKMQ (reference sequence). CDR3 size: 14 residues. With V trimmed by 8 bases and J by 8 bases, 14 bases remained unmatched. The CDR3 protein is CASGKKGGVGGYTF. In DNA, the CDR3 is TGTGCCAGCGGCAAAAAAGGGGGCGTCGGAGGCTACACCTTC.

The V gene is TRBV18, the J gene TRBJ1-1; D is ambiguous. Trimming took off 5 bases at V and 2 bases at J, with 9 bases between the two ends. From germline, CDR1 is KGHSH and CDR2 LQKENI. The CDR3 loop spans 13 amino acids. The CDR3 region is CASSVAVNTEAFF. CDR3 DNA: TGTGCCAGCTCAGTGGCGGTCAACACTGAAGCTTTCTTT. Filled out from reference TRBV18 and TRBJ1-1, the complete variable domain reads NAGVMQNPRHLVRRRGQEARLRCSPMKGHSHVYWYRQLPEEGLKFMVYLQKENIIDESGMPKERFSAEFPKEGPSILRIQQVVRGDSAAYFCASSVAVNTEAFFGQGTRLTVV.

Only a few counts were recorded for this clone. The chain has TRBV18 and TRBJ1-4, with a tentative D call TRBD1 (6 bases). Trimming left V 5 bases short and J 8 bases short, with 18 bases between. CDR1 is KGHSH and CDR2 is LQKENI in the germline V gene. The CDR3 contains 15 residues. CDR3 sequence (DNA): TGTGCCAGCTCATCCGGACAGAGACGCGAGGAAAAACTGTTTTTT. Its translation is CASSSGQRREEKLFF.

The chain couples TRBV10-1 to TRBJ2-7, with D maybe TRBD2 (6 bases). In germline, CDR1 is WNHNN, CDR2 SYGVQD (reference sequence). The CDR3 totals 14 residues. V shed 4 bases and J shed 4 bases, with 14 bases lying between them. The CDR3 is CASSGRDADYEQYF. CDR3 sequence (DNA): TGCGCCAGCAGTGGGCGGGACGCCGATTACGAGCAGTACTTC.

V is TRBV7-9 and J is TRBJ2-7, with 9 bases fitting TRBD1. This CDR3 has 13 amino acids. Germline V gene data show CDR1 as SEHNR and CDR2 as FQNEAQ (reference sequence). J lost 5 bases, V lost 6 bases, and 5 bases had no gene match. Here the CDR3 reads CASRQQGADEQYF. The DNA for the CDR3 is TGTGCCAGCAGACAACAGGGGGCGGACGAGCAGTACTTC.

This clone was seen only once. The rearrangement links TRBV27 to TRBJ2-7, with D hard to call. Germline V gene sequence: CDR1 MNHEY, CDR2 SMNVEV (reference sequence). This CDR3 has 17 residues. V dropped 3 bases and J dropped 3 bases, with 21 bases sitting between them. CDR3 amino acids: CASSFHRPVISVYEQYF. The CDR3 DNA sequence: TGTGCCAGCAGTTTCCATCGTCCCGTAATTTCGGTCTACGAGCAGTACTTC.

The V gene is TRBV29-1, the J gene TRBJ1-1; D call uncertain. Trimming left V 3 bases short and J 1 base short, with 6 bases between. The CDR3 contains 12 residues. Germline V lookup: CDR1 SQVTM, CDR2 ANQGSEA. CDR3 sequence: CSVDQENTEAFF. The CDR3 DNA sequence: TGCAGCGTTGATCAGGAGAACACTGAAGCTTTCTTT.

This sequence joins TRBV6-6 and TRBJ2-3, with TRBD2 matching 11 bases. CDR1 MNHNY and CDR2 SVGAGI come from the germline V gene (reference sequence). Losses at the gene ends were 6 bases for V and 6 bases for J; bases not matched to a gene: 5. The CDR3 spans 14 residues. The CDR3: CASRLAGGQDTQYF. The CDR3 nucleotides read TGTGCCAGCAGATTAGCGGGGGGGCAGGATACGCAGTATTTT.

A word on this clone: An end of the junction does not agree with germline; a read error may underlie this. Here the CDR3 reads CSSSLEGGEQYF. The CDR3 DNA reads TGTTCCAGCAGCTTAGAGGGCGGGGAGCAGTACTTC. The V and J genes are TRBV7-9 and TRBJ2-7, with D possibly TRBD2 on 5 matching bases. Germline CDR1 is SEHNR and CDR2 is FQNEAQ (reference sequence). This CDR3 is 12 amino acids long.

The chain uses TRBV29-1 and TRBJ1-2, with D tentatively TRBD1 (5 bases). In germline, CDR1 is SQVTM, CDR2 ANQGSEA. This CDR3 contains 11 residues. Trimming shortened V by 7 bases and J by 6 bases, and 12 bases separated the two germline ends. CDR3 loop: CSATGHDGYTF. The CDR3 DNA is TGCAGCGCTACAGGACACGATGGCTACACCTTC.

The chain recombines TRBV5-1 with TRBJ1-1, with TRBD1 identical over 8 bases. After removal of 4 bases from V and 6 bases from J, the junction contained 5 bases not matched to a gene. The CDR3 runs 13 residues. The germline CDR1 and CDR2 sequences are SGHRS and YFSETQ. DNA for the CDR3: TGCGCCAGCAGCACTGGGACAGGTGCTGAAGCTTTCTTT. Its translation is CASSTGTGAEAFF.

The gene calls are TRBV7-2 and TRBJ2-7, with D uncertain. The CDR3 is 13 residues long. The germline CDR1 and CDR2 sequences are SGHTA and FQGNSA. V was pared by 5 bases and J by 5 bases, with 13 bases between. CDR3 in amino acids: CASSPSPGNEQYF. The CDR3 coding sequence is TGTGCCAGCAGCCCCTCCCCCGGTAACGAGCAGTACTTC.

V is TRBV5-4 and J is TRBJ2-5, with a tentative D call TRBD1 (6 bases). The CDR3 totals 16 residues. Germline lookup yields CDR1 SGHNT and CDR2 YYREEE (reference sequence). V lost 4 bases, J lost 5 bases, and 21 bases lay in between. CDR3 bases: TGTGCCAGCAGCCCGGAAGTAACAGGGCTGGTCGAGACCCAGTACTTC. It yields the protein CASSPEVTGLVETQYF.

V and J are TRBV7-2 and TRBJ1-2; D remains unclear. Per germline, CDR1 SGHTA and CDR2 FQGNSA. The CDR3 is 13 amino acids. Trimming cost V 5 bases and J 7 bases, with 14 bases left between them. Here the CDR3 DNA reads TGTGCCAGCAGCCCCTCGGGAGAGTTTGGCTACACCTTC. This gives the protein CASSPSGEFGYTF.

The chain carries TRBV9 and TRBJ2-2; D gene ambiguous. The V gene's germline CDR1 is SGDLS and CDR2 YYNGEE. V was clipped by 0 bases and J by 4 bases, with 10 bases between them. This CDR3 has 15 amino acids. The chain's CDR3 is CASSVEKRATGELFF. The CDR3 DNA is TGTGCCAGCAGCGTAGAGAAGCGAGCCACCGGGGAGCTGTTTTTT.